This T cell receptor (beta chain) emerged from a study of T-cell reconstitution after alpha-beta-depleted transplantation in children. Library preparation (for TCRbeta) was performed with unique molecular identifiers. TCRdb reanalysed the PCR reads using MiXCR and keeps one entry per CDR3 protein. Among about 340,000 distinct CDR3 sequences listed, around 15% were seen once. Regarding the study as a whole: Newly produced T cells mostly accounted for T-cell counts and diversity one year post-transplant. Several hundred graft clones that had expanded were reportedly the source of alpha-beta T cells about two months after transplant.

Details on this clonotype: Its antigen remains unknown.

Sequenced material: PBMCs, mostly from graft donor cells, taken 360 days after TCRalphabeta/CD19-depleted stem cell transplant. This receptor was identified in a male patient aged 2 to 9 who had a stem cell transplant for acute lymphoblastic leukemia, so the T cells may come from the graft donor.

CDR3 in amino acids: CASTLAGKLNTEAFF. The CDR3 nucleotides are TGTGCCAGCACCCTAGCAGGCAAACTGAACACTGAAGCTTTCTTT. This chain uses TRBV28 with TRBJ1-1; no reliable D call. This CDR3 region has 15 residues. Germline CDR1 and CDR2: MDHEN and SYDVKM. V was clipped by 7 bases and J by 0 bases, with 15 bases between them.